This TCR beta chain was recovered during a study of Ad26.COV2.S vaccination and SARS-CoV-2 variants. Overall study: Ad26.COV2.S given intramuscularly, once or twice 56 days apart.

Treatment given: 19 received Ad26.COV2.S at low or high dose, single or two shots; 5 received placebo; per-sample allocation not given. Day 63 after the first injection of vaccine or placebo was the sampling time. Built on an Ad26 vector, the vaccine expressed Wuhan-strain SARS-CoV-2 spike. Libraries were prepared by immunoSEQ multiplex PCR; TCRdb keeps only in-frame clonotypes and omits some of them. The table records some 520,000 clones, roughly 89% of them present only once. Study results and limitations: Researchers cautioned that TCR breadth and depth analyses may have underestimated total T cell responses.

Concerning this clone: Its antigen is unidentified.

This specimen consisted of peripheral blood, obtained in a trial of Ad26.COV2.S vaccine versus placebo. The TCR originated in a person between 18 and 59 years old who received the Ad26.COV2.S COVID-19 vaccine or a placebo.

The CDR3 region is CASRGARNSPLHF. The CDR3 coding sequence is TGTGCCAGCCGGGGGGCGCGTAATTCACCCCTCCACTTT. The chain carries TRBV19 and TRBJ1-6; TRBD1 is a possible D gene (6 bases). Trimming left V 9 bases short and J 6 bases short, with 12 bases between. Germline V gives CDR1 LNHDA, CDR2 SQIVND (reference sequence). The CDR3 totals 13 residues.